This T cell receptor (beta chain) was observed in a study of OX40 agonist ivuxolimab in advanced cancers. The overall study: Every 2 weeks, patients received ivuxolimab intravenously, dosed at 0.01 to 10 mg/kg.

The V gene lost 5 bases and the J gene lost 7 bases, with 14 bases spanning the gap. This CDR3 spans 12 amino acids. The germline V gene encodes CDR1 SQVTM and CDR2 ANQGSEA. Here immunoSEQ multiplex PCR was the method, and the copy in TCRdb shows in-frame clones only, minus some. The table lists tens of thousands of clones, 75% to 90% of them singletons. Study conclusions and caveats: CD4+ and CD8+ blood T cells expanded clonally by week 6 at 0.1 to 3.0 mg/kg. The authors did not determine the antigen specificity of the expanded peripheral T cells.

Note on this clone: Its antigen is unidentified.

The sequencing here drew on CD4+ or CD8+ T cells sorted from blood, taken in a trial of the OX40 agonist ivuxolimab. The receptor comes from an adult with an advanced solid tumor such as melanoma, head and neck, liver or kidney cancer. The chain couples TRBV29-1 to TRBJ1-1, with D possibly matching TRBD1 (6 bases). CDR3 protein: CSVPTGRFEAFF. Written as DNA, the CDR3 is TGCAGCGTTCCCACAGGGCGATTTGAAGCTTTCTTT.